Following are 24 T cell receptor beta chains from one sample sequenced in a study of chemoradiotherapy in HPV16-positive cancers (dated by TCRdb to between 2021 and 2023). Library method: the immunoSEQ multiplex PCR assay. Held by TCRdb, this immuneACCESS table contains in-frame sequences only and omits some clones. Under half of the omission traces to an unresolved V gene where checked; the cause of the rest is unknown. The sample table holds approximately 650 clones, of which 70% to 80% were seen once. The top ten constitute approximately 14% of the sample. This material consisted of tumor tissue, taken from a patient who underwent chemoradiotherapy. The receptors come from a human donor with HPV-associated anogenital cancer.

The chain has TRBV4-3 and TRBJ2-5; D perhaps matches TRBD2 (7 bases). Trimming cost V 1 base and J 7 bases, with 13 bases left between them. In germline, CDR1 is LGHNA, CDR2 YSLEER. The length of the CDR3 is 14 residues. The CDR3 DNA reads as TGCGCCAGCAGCCAAGCCCTGGGAGGGGGGACCCAGTACTTC. Translated: CASSQALGGGTQYF.

V usage is TRBV2 and J usage is TRBJ1-1, with D possibly being TRBD1 (6 bases). V dropped 2 bases and J dropped 4 bases, with 14 bases sitting between them. This CDR3 has 15 residues. Germline values: CDR1 SNHLY, CDR2 FYNNEI. The CDR3 sequence is CASSELQGRSTEAFF. The CDR3 region has the DNA TGTGCCAGCAGTGAACTACAGGGAAGGAGCACTGAAGCTTTCTTT.

This clone was counted a single time. The rearrangement uses TRBV28 and TRBJ2-5; unclear D gene. The CDR3 consists of 12 residues. Trimming took off 3 bases at V and 5 bases at J, with 7 bases between the two ends. Germline values: CDR1 MDHEN, CDR2 SYDVKM. CDR3 sequence: CASSLYEETQYF. The DNA of the CDR3 is TGTGCCAGCAGTTTGTACGAGGAGACCCAGTACTTC.

This chain links TRBV28 with TRBJ1-1; 11 bases match TRBD1. V trimming: 4 bases; J trimming: 4 bases; junction bases outside the gene matches: 8. CDR3 length: 16 amino acids. Germline CDR1 MDHEN, CDR2 SYDVKM. In DNA form, the CDR3 reads TGTGCCAGCAGTTCTCCCGGACAGGGGGCTGGCACTGAAGCTTTCTTT. It specifies CASSSPGQGAGTEAFF.

The CDR3 sequence is CASSEGLVGRTQYF. For the CDR3, the DNA is TGTGCCAGCAGTGAAGGGTTGGTGGGGCGGACCCAGTACTTC. The rearrangement joins TRBV2 to TRBJ2-5, with D possibly TRBD1 on 5 matching bases. CDR3 length: 14 amino acids. The germline CDR1 and CDR2 sequences are SNHLY and FYNNEI. V was trimmed by 1 base and J by 7 bases, leaving 13 bases between them.

This clone is labeled as hyperexpanded. V usage is TRBV6-1 and J usage is TRBJ1-2; tentative D call: TRBD1 (5 bases). This CDR3 is built from 16 residues. Germline assignment: CDR1 MNHNS and CDR2 SASEGT. The germline V and J ends were trimmed by 3 bases and 1 base, with 15 bases remaining between them. The CDR3 region has the DNA TGTGCCAGCAGTGATGTGACCGGGACGGGTAACTATGGCTACACCTTC. This codes for CASSDVTGTGNYGYTF.

J is TRBJ2-1 and V is TRBV23-1, with D perhaps being TRBD1 or TRBD2 (5 bases each). TRBV23-1 is known as an ORF, though its function is uncertain. The ends were cut back, 4 bases at V and 1 base at J, with 20 bases in the middle. The CDR3 has 18 residues. The CDR3 spells CASSRNGGLTHSYNEQFF. The CDR3 DNA reads TGCGCCAGCAGTCGTAATGGGGGTCTCACTCATTCCTACAATGAGCAGTTCTTC.

In this sample, this clone turned up a few times. The J gene is TRBJ2-7, the V gene TRBV27; no clear D gene. Germline V gene sequence: CDR1 MNHEY, CDR2 SMNVEV (reference sequence). CDR3 length: 14 residues. Trimming removed 2 bases at V and 7 bases at J, with 15 bases between. CDR3 protein: CASSLNSVGLEQYF. CDR3 in DNA: TGTGCCAGCAGTTTAAACAGCGTGGGTCTGGAGCAGTACTTC.

This clone has more than one count but fewer than ten. CDR3 coding DNA: TGCGCCAGCAGCCAAGGTCCCCTTCGAGAGGGGTACTACGAGCAGTACTTC. This codes for CASSQGPLREGYYEQYF. The rearrangement joins TRBV4-3 to TRBJ2-7; D tentatively fits TRBD1 or TRBD2 (5 bases each). The CDR3 length is 17 residues. V shed 1 base and J shed 3 bases, with 19 bases lying between them. The germline gives CDR1 LGHNA, CDR2 YSLEER.

V usage is TRBV29-1 and J usage is TRBJ2-3; 11 positions match TRBD2. CDR3 length equals 15 residues. Unmatched junction bases numbered 5, after V lost 6 bases and J lost 0 bases. Germline CDR1 SQVTM, CDR2 ANQGSEA. The CDR3 sequence is CSVTTSGVSTDTQYF. The CDR3 DNA reads TGCAGCGTGACGACTAGCGGGGTTAGCACAGATACGCAGTATTTT.

The chain combines TRBV2 with TRBJ2-2; perhaps TRBD2 as D (5 bases). V was shortened by 7 bases and J by 3 bases, with 18 bases between the two germline ends. The CDR3 totals 16 residues. Per germline, CDR1 SNHLY and CDR2 FYNNEI. CDR3 sequence (DNA): TGTGCCAGCATTCGCGGGCCAGCGTCCTACACCGGGGAGCTGTTTTTT. Translating gives CASIRGPASYTGELFF.

The V and J genes are TRBV18 and TRBJ1-1; D is possibly TRBD1 (6 bases). There are 21 residues in the CDR3. The germline gives CDR1 KGHSH, CDR2 LQKENI. Between the trimmed V and J ends, which lost 0 bases and 3 bases, there was a span of 29 bases. The CDR3 bases are TGTGCCAGCTCACCACCGATCAGCGGCTTACTCCCGGGACACTATTACACTGAAGCTTTCTTT. This translates into CASSPPISGLLPGHYYTEAFF.

The chain couples TRBV28 to TRBJ1-5; maybe TRBD1 (5 bases). V shed 3 bases and J shed 6 bases, with 12 bases lying between them. The germline CDR1 and CDR2 sequences are MDHEN and SYDVKM. The CDR3 consists of 14 residues. Here the CDR3 reads CASSLLGTAQPQHF. The CDR3 DNA reads TGTGCCAGCAGTTTGCTCGGGACCGCTCAGCCCCAGCATTTT.

This chain connects TRBV27 to TRBJ2-3, with D perhaps assigned TRBD1 or TRBD2 (7 bases each). V was pared by 1 base and J by 5 bases, with 10 bases between. Germline V gene data show CDR1 as MNHEY and CDR2 as SMNVEV (reference sequence). CDR3 size: 14 residues. The DNA of the CDR3 is TGTGCCAGCAGTTTATTCAGGGGGGGAGATACGCAGTATTTT. It translates to CASSLFRGGDTQYF.

The rearrangement uses TRBV28 and TRBJ1-1; perhaps TRBD1 as D (6 bases). CDR3 length: 15 residues. The germline CDR1 and CDR2 sequences are MDHEN and SYDVKM. V was shortened by 4 bases and J by 0 bases, with 12 bases between the two germline ends. The CDR3 DNA is TGTGCCAGCAGTTCATCAGGGGCGATGAACACTGAAGCTTTCTTT. Protein: CASSSSGAMNTEAFF.

This clone was seen once. The V and J genes are TRBV5-1 and TRBJ2-7, with D unresolved. Germline V gives CDR1 SGHRS, CDR2 YFSETQ. This CDR3 comprises 14 residues. The ends were cut back, 0 bases at V and 3 bases at J, with 10 bases in the middle. The CDR3 region has the DNA TGCGCCAGCAGCTTGGTGGTGGATATCTACGAGCAGTACTTC. It specifies CASSLVVDIYEQYF.

This clone has only a few counts. V usage is TRBV16 and J usage is TRBJ1-2, with a weak D call TRBD1 (5 bases). Germline V gene data show CDR1 as KGHSY and CDR2 as FQNENV. Trimming stripped 3 bases from V and 2 bases from J, with 10 bases between. The CDR3 has 14 amino acids. The CDR3 coding sequence is TGTGCCAGCAGCCAGGGGACGTCAAACTATGGCTACACCTTC. Its translation: CASSQGTSNYGYTF.

The gene calls are TRBV9 and TRBJ2-1; a possible D gene is TRBD1 (5 bases). Germline V CDR1 and CDR2: SGDLS, YYNGEE. V shed 3 bases and J shed 9 bases, with 7 bases lying between them. The CDR3 covers 11 residues. The CDR3 here is CASSATGEQFF. CDR3 bases: TGTGCCAGCAGCGCCACAGGTGAGCAGTTCTTC.

There are a few counts of this clone. This sequence joins TRBV11-2 and TRBJ2-7; D remains ambiguous. Germline CDR1 reads SGHAT; CDR2 reads FQNNGV. V lost 0 bases and J 4 bases, leaving 10 bases between the germline ends. This CDR3 has 14 residues. The CDR3 here is CASSLEAVGYEQYF. CDR3 DNA: TGTGCCAGCAGCTTAGAGGCGGTGGGGTACGAGCAGTACTTC.

This clone was counted only a few times. The V gene is TRBV5-1, the J gene TRBJ2-7, with D tentatively TRBD1 (6 bases). Trimming took 3 bases from V and 1 from J, leaving 11 bases between them. The CDR3 has 14 residues. Germline V lookup: CDR1 SGHRS, CDR2 YFSETQ. The CDR3 protein is CASSWTGQSYEQYF. CDR3 coding DNA: TGCGCCAGCAGCTGGACGGGACAATCCTACGAGCAGTACTTC.

The chain joins TRBV27 to TRBJ1-2; D gene uncertain. V shed 5 bases and J shed 0 bases, with 10 bases lying between them. The germline V gene encodes CDR1 MNHEY and CDR2 SMNVEV (reference sequence). The CDR3 sequence is 14 residues long. DNA for the CDR3: TGTGCCAGCAGTACCGACCGGGCTAACTATGGCTACACCTTC. Translated, it gives CASSTDRANYGYTF.

The V gene is TRBV6-1, the J gene TRBJ1-2, with 7 bases lining up with TRBD1. Losses at the gene ends were 4 bases for V and 4 bases for J; bases not matched to a gene: 9. This CDR3 has 15 residues. Germline V gene data show CDR1 as MNHNS and CDR2 as SASEGT. The CDR3 loop is CASSALRDSLYGYTF. Written as DNA, the CDR3 is TGTGCCAGCAGTGCCCTCCGGGACAGCCTCTATGGCTACACCTTC.

V gene TRBV18 combines with J gene TRBJ2-2; TRBD2 aligns across 9 bases. The CDR3 has 16 amino acids. Germline V gives CDR1 KGHSH, CDR2 LQKENI. V was pared by 2 bases and J by 1 base, with 2 bases of the junction left unmatched. CDR3 sequence (DNA): TGTGCCAGCTCACCAAGTAGCGGGGGGAACACCGGGGAGCTGTTTTTT. The encoded protein is CASSPSSGGNTGELFF.

This clone was observed a single time. The chain links TRBV5-1 to TRBJ1-2, with 12 bases identical to TRBD1. V lost 2 bases to trimming and J lost 4 bases; unmatched junction nucleotides: 6. Germline lookup yields CDR1 SGHRS and CDR2 YFSETQ. The CDR3 covers 16 residues. The CDR3 loop reads CASSLLGTGGAYGYTF. The CDR3 region has the DNA TGCGCCAGCAGCTTACTGGGGACAGGGGGCGCCTATGGCTACACCTTC. Together with reference TRBV5-1 and TRBJ1-2, the CDR3 gives the full variable domain: KAGVTQTPRYLIKTRGQQVTLSCSPISGHRSVSWYQQTPGQGLQFLFEYFSETQRNKGNFPGRFSGRQFSNSRSEMNVSTLELGDSALYLCASSLLGTGGAYGYTFGSGTRLTVV.